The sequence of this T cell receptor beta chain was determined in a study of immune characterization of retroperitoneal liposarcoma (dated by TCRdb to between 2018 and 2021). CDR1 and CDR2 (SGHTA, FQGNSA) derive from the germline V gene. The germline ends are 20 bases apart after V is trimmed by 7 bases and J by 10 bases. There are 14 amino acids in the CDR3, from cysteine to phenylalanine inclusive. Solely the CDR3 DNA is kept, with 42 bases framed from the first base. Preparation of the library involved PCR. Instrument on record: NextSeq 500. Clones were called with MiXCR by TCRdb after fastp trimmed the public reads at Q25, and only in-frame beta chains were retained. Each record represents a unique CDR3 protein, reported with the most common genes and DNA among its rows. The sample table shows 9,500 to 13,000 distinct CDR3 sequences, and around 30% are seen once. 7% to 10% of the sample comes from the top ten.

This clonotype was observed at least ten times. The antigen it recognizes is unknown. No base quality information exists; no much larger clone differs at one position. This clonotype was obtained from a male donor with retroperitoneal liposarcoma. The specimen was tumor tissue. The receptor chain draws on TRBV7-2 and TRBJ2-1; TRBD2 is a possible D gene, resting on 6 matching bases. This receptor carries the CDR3 CASNPGGVTYEQFF. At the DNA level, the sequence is TGTGCCAGCAACCCCGGGGGTGTGACCTACGAGCAGTTCTTC.